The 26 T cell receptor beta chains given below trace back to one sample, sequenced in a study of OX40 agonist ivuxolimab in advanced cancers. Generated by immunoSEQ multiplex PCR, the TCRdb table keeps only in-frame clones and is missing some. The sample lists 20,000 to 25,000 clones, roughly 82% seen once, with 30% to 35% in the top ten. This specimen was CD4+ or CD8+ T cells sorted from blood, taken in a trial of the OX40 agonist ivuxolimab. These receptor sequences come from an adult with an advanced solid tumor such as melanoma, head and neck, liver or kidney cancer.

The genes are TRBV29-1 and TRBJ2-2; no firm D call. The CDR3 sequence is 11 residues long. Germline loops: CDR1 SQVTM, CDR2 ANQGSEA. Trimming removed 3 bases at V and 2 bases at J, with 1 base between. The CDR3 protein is CSVDNTGELFF. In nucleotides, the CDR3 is TGCAGCGTTGATAACACCGGGGAGCTGTTTTTT.

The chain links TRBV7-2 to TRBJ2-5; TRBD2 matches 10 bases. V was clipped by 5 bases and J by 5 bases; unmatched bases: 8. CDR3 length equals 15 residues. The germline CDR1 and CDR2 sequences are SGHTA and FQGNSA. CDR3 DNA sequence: TGTGCCAGCAGCACAACTAGCGGGGTAGCCGAGACCCAGTACTTC. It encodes CASSTTSGVAETQYF.

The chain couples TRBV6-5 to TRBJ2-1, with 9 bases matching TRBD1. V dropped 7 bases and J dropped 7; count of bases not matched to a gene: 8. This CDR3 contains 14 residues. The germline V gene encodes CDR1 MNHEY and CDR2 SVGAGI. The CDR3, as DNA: TGTGCCAGCAAAATGGGGACAGGGCAAAATGAGCAGTTCTTC. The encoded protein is CASKMGTGQNEQFF.

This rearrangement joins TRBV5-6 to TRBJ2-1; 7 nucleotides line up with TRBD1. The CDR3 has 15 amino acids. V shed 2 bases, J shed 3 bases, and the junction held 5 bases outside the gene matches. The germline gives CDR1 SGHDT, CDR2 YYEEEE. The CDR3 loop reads CASSFGDSSYNEQFF. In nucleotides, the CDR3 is TGTGCCAGCAGCTTTGGGGACAGCAGCTACAATGAGCAGTTCTTC.

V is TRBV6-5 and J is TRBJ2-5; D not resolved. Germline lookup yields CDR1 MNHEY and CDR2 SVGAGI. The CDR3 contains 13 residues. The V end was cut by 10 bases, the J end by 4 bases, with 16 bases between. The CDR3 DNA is TGTGCCACTTCATCGAGGTGGGGAGAGACCCAGTACTTC. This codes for CATSSRWGETQYF.

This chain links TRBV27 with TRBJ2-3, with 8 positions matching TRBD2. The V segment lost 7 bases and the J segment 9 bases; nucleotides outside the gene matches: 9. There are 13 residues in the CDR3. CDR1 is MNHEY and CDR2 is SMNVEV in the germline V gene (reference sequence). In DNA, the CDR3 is TGTGCCAGCACCCCTTCGGGAGGGGCGACGCAGTATTTT. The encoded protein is CASTPSGGATQYF.

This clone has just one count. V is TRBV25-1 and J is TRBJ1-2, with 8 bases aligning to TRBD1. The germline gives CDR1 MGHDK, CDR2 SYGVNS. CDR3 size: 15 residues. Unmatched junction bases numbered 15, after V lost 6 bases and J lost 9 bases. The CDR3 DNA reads TGTGCCAGCAGCCCCCTAGGGCAGGGGGCGCTTAGCTACACCTTC. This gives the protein CASSPLGQGALSYTF.

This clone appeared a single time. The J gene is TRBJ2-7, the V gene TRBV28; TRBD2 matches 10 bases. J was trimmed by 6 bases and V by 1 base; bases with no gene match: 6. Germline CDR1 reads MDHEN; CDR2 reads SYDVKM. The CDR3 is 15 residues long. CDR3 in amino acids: CASSLSASGRLEQYF. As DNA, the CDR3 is TGTGCCAGCAGTTTATCCGCTAGCGGGAGACTCGAGCAGTACTTC.

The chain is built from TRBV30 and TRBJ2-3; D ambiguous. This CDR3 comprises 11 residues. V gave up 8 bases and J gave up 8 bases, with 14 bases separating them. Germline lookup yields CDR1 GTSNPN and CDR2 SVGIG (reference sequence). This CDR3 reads CALFVGGTQYF. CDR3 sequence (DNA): TGTGCCCTGTTCGTGGGCGGTACGCAGTATTTT.

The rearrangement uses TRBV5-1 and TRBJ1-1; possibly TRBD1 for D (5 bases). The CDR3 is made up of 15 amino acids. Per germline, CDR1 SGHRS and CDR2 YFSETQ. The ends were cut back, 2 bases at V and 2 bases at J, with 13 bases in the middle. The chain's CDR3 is CASSFRVDINTEAFF. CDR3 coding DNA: TGCGCCAGCAGCTTCAGGGTGGATATAAACACTGAAGCTTTCTTT.

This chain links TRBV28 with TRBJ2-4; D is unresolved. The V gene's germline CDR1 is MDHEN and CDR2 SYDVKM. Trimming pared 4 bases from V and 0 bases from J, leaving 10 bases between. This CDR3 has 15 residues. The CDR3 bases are TGTGCCAGCAGTTCCCGGACGTTAGCCAAAAACATTCAGTACTTC. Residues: CASSSRTLAKNIQYF. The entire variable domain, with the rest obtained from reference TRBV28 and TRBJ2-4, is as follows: DVKVTQSSRYLVKRTGEKVFLECVQDMDHENMFWYRQDPGLGLRLIYFSYDVKMKEKGDIPEGYSVSREKKERFSLILESASTNQTSMYLCASSSRTLAKNIQYFGAGTRLSVL.

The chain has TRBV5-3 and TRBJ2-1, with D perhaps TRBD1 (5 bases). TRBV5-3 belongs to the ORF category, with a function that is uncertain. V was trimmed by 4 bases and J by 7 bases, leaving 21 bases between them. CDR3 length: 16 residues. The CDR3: CARSGWGSTSGNEQFF. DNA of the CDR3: TGTGCCAGAAGCGGATGGGGCAGTACTTCTGGGAATGAGCAGTTCTTC.

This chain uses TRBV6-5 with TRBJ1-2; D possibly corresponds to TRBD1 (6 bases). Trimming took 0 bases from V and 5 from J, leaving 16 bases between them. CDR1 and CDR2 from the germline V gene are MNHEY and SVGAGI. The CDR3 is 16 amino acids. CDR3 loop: CASSYSWAGAGYGYTF. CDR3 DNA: TGTGCCAGCAGTTACTCGTGGGCAGGGGCAGGGTATGGCTACACCTTC.

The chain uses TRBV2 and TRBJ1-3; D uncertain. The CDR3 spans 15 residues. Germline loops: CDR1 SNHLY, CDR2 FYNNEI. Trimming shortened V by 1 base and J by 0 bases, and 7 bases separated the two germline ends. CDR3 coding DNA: TGTGCCAGCAGTGAAGAGGTAATCTCTGGAAACACCATATATTTT. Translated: CASSEEVISGNTIYF.

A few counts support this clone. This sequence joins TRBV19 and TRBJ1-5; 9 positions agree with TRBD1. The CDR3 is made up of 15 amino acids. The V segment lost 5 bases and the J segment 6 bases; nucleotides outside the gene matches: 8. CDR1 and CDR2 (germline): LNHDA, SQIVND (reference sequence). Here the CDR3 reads CASSRTGGGGQPQHF. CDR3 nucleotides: TGTGCCAGTAGTCGAACAGGGGGCGGAGGTCAGCCCCAGCATTTT.

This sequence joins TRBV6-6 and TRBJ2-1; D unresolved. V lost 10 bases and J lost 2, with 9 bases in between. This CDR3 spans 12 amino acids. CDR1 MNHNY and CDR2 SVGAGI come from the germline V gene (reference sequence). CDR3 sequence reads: CATSVTYNEQFF. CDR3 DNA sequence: TGTGCCACCTCGGTCACCTACAATGAGCAGTTCTTC.

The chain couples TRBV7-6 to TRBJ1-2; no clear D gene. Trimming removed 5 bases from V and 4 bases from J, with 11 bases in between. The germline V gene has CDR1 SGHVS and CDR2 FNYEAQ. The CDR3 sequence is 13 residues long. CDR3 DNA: TGTGCCAGCAGCCTAAATGAGGGCTATGGCTACACCTTC. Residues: CASSLNEGYGYTF.

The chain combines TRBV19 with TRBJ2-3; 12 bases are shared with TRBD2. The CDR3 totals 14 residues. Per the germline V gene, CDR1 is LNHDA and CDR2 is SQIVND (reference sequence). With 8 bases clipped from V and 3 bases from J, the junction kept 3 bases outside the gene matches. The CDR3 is CASSSGRATDTQYF. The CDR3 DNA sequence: TGTGCCAGTTCTAGCGGGAGGGCGACAGATACGCAGTATTTT.

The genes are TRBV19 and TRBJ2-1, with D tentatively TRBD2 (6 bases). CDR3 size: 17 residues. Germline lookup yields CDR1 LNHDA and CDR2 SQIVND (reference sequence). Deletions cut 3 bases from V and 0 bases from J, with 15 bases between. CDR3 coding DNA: TGTGCCAGTAGTATCCTCCGTTTGGGGGGCTCCTACAATGAGCAGTTCTTC. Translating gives CASSILRLGGSYNEQFF.

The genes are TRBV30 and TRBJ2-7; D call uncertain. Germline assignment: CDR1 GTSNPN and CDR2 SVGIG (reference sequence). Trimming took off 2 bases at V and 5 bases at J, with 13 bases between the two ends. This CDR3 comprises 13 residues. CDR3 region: CAWSPTVSDEQYF. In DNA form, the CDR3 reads TGTGCCTGGAGTCCGACCGTGAGCGACGAGCAGTACTTC.

As DNA, the CDR3 is TGTGCCAGCAGTAAACAAACAGGGAAGGCCGAAAAACTGTTTTTT. Translated, it gives CASSKQTGKAEKLFF. This chain uses TRBV11-2 with TRBJ1-4; tentatively, D is TRBD1 (6 bases). The germline gives CDR1 SGHAT, CDR2 FQNNGV. V was clipped by 6 bases and J by 8 bases, with 19 bases between them. This CDR3 has 15 residues.

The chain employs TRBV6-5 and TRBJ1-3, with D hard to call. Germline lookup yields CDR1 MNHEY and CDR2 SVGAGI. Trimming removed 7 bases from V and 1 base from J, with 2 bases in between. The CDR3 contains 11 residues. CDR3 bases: TGTGCCAGCACTTCTGGAAACACCATATATTTT. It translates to CASTSGNTIYF.

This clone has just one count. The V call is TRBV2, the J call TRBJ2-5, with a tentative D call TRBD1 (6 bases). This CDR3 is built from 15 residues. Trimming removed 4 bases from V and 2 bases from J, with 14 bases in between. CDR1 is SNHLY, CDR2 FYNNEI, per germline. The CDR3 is CASSGQGWRQETQYF. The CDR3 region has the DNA TGTGCCAGCAGTGGGCAGGGGTGGAGGCAAGAGACCCAGTACTTC.

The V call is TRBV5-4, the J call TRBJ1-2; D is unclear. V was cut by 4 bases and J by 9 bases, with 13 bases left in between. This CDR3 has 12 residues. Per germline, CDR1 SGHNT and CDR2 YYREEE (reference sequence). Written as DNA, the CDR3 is TGTGCCAGCAGCCTAGAGCCCGGGAGCTACACCTTC. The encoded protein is CASSLEPGSYTF.

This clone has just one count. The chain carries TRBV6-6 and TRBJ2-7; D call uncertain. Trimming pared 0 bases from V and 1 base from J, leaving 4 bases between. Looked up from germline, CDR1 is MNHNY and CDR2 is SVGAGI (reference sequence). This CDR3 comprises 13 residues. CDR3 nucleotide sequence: TGTGCCAGCAGTTACTCGATTTCCTACGAGCAGTACTTC. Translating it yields CASSYSISYEQYF.

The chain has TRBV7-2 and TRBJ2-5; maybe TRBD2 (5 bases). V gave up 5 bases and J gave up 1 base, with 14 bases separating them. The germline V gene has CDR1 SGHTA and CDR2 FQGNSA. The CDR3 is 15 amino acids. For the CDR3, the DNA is TGTGCCAGCAGCCTGGCCAGAGGGTCCCAAGAGACCCAGTACTTC. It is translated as CASSLARGSQETQYF. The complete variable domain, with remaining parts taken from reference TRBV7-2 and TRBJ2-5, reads GAGVSQSPSNKVTEKGKDVELRCDPISGHTALYWYRQSLGQGLEFLIYFQGNSAPDKSGLPSDRFSAERTGGSVSTLTIQRTQQEDSAVYLCASSLARGSQETQYFGPGTRLLVL.